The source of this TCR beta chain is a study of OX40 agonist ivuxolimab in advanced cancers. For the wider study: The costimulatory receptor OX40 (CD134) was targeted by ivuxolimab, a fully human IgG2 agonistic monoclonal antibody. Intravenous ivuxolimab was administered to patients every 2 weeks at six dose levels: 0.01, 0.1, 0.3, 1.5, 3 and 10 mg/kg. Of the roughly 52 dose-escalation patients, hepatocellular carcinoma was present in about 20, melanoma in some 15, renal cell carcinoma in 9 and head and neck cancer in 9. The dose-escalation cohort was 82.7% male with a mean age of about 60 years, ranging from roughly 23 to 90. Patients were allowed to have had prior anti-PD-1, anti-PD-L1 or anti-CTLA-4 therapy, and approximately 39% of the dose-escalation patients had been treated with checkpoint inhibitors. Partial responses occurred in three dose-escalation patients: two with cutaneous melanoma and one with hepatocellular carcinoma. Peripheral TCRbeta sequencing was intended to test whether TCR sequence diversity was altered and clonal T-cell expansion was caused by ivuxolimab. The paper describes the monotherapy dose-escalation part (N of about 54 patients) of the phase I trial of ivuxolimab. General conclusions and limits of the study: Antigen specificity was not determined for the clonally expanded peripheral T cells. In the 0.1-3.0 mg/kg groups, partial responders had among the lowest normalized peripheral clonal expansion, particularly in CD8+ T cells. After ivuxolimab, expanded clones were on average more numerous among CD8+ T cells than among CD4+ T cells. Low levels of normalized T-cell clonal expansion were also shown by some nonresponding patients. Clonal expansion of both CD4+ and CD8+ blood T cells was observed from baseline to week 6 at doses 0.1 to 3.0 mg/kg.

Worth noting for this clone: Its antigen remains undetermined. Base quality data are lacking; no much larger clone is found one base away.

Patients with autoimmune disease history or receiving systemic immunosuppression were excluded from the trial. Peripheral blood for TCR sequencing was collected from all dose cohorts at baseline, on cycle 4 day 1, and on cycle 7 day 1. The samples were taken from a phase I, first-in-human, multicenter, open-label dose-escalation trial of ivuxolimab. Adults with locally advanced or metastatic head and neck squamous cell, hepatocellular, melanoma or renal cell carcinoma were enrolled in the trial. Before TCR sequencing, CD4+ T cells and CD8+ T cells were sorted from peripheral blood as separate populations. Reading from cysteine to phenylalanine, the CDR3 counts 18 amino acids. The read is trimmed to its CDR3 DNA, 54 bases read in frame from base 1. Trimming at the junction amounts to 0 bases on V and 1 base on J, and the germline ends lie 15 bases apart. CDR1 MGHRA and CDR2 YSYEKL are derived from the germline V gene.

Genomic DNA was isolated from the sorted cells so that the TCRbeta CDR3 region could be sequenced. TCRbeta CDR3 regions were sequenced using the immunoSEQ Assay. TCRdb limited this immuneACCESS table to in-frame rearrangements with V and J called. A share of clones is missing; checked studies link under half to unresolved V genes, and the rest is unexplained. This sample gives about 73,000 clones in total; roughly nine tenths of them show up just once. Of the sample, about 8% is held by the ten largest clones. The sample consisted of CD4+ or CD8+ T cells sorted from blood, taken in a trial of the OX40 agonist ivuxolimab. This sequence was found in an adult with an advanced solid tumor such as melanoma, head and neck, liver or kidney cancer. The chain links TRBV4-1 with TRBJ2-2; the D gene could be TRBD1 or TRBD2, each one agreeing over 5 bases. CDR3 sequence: CASSQELPGPGNTGELFF. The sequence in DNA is TGCGCCAGCAGCCAAGAACTCCCGGGACCAGGGAACACCGGGGAGCTGTTTTTT.